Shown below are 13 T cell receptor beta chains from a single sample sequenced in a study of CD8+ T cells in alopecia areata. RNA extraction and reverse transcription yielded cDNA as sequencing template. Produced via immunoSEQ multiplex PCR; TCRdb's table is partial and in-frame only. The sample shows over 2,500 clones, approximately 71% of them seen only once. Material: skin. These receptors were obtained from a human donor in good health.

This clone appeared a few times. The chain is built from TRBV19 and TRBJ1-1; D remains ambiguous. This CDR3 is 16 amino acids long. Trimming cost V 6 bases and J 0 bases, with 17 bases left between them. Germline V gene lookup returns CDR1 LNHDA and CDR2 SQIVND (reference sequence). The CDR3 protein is CASSMAEGFMNTEAFF. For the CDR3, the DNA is TGTGCCAGTAGCATGGCCGAGGGATTTATGAACACTGAAGCTTTCTTT.

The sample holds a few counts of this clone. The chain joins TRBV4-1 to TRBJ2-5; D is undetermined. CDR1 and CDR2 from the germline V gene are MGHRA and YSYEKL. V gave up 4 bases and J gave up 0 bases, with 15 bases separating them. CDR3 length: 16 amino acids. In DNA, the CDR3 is TGCGCCAGCAGCCGCACACCCTACCCGGACCAAGAGACCCAGTACTTC. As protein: CASSRTPYPDQETQYF.

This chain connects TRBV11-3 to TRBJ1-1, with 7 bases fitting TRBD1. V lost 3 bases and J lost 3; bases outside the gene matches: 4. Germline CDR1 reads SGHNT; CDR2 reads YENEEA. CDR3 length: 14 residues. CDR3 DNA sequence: TGTGCCAGCAGCTTCACAGGGGAGCACACTGAAGCTTTCTTT. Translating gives CASSFTGEHTEAFF.

For the CDR3, the DNA is TGTGCCAGCAGCTTGTATTCGGGGACGGAAGAGACCCAGTACTTC. Protein sequence: CASSLYSGTEETQYF. The J gene is TRBJ2-5, the V gene TRBV5-5, with D possibly being TRBD1 or TRBD2 (5 bases each). CDR3 length equals 15 residues. The V gene lost 1 base and the J gene lost 3 bases, with 13 bases spanning the gap. CDR1 and CDR2 (germline): SGHKS, YYEKEE (reference sequence).

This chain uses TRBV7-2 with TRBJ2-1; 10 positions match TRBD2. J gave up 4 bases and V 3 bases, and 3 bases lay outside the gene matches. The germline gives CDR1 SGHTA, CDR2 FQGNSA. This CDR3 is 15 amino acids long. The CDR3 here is CASSFRTSGYNEQFF. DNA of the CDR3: TGTGCCAGCAGCTTCCGGACTAGCGGTTACAATGAGCAGTTCTTC. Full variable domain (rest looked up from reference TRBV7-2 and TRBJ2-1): GAGVSQSPSNKVTEKGKDVELRCDPISGHTALYWYRQSLGQGLEFLIYFQGNSAPDKSGLPSDRFSAERTGGSVSTLTIQRTQQEDSAVYLCASSFRTSGYNEQFFGPGTRLTVL.

The CDR3 coding sequence is TGTGCCAGCAGCCAAGATCAAGGACTAGCGGGGGTAACAGATACGCAGTATTTT. Its translation: CASSQDQGLAGVTDTQYF. The chain joins TRBV4-2 to TRBJ2-3, with 13 bases fitting TRBD2. CDR1 and CDR2 from the germline V gene are LGHNA and YNFKEQ. The trim removed 0 bases at V and 3 bases at J, leaving 6 bases unmatched. The CDR3 totals 18 residues.

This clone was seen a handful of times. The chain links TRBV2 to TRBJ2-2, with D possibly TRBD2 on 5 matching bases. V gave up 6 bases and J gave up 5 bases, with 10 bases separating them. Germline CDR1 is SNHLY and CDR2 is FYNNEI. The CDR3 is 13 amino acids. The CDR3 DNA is TGTGCCAGCAGGCCCGGGGAAACCGGGGAGCTGTTTTTT. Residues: CASRPGETGELFF.

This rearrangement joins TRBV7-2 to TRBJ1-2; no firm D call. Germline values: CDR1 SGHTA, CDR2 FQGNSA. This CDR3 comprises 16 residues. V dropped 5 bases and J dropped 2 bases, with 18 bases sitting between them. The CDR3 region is CASSLTTLNSNYGYTF. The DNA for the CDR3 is TGTGCCAGCAGCCTTACCACCCTAAACAGCAACTATGGCTACACCTTC.

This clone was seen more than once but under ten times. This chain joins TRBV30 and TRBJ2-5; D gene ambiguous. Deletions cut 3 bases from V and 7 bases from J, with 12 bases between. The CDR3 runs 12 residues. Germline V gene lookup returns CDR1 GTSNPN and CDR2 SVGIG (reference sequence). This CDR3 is CAWRGSARTQYF. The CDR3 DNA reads TGTGCCTGGAGGGGGTCAGCCAGGACCCAGTACTTC.

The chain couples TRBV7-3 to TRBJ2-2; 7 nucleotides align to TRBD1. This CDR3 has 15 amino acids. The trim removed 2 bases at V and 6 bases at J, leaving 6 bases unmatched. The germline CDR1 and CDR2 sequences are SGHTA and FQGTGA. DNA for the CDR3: TGTGCCAGCAGCTTAGGGCCAGGGGGTGCCGGGGAGCTGTTTTTT. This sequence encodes CASSLGPGGAGELFF.

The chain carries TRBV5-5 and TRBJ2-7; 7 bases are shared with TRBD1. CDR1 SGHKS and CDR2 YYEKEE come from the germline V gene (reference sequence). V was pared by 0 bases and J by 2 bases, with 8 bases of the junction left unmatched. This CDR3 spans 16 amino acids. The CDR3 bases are TGTGCCAGCAGCTTGGTGGGGACAGCAGTACCCTACGAGCAGTACTTC. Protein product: CASSLVGTAVPYEQYF.

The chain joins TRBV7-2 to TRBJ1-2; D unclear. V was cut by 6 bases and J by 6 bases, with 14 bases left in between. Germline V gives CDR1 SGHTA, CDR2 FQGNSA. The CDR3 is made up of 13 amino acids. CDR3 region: CASSPGPGHGYTF. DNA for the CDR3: TGTGCCAGCAGTCCCGGCCCTGGGCATGGCTACACCTTC. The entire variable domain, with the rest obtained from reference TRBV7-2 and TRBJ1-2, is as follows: GAGVSQSPSNKVTEKGKDVELRCDPISGHTALYWYRQSLGQGLEFLIYFQGNSAPDKSGLPSDRFSAERTGGSVSTLTIQRTQQEDSAVYLCASSPGPGHGYTFGSGTRLTVV.

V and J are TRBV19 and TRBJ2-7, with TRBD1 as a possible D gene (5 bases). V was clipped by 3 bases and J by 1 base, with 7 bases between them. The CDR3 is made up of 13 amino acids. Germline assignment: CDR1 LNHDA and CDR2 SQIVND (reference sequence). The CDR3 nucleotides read TGTGCCAGTAGTATCACAGGATCCTACGAGCAGTACTTC. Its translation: CASSITGSYEQYF.